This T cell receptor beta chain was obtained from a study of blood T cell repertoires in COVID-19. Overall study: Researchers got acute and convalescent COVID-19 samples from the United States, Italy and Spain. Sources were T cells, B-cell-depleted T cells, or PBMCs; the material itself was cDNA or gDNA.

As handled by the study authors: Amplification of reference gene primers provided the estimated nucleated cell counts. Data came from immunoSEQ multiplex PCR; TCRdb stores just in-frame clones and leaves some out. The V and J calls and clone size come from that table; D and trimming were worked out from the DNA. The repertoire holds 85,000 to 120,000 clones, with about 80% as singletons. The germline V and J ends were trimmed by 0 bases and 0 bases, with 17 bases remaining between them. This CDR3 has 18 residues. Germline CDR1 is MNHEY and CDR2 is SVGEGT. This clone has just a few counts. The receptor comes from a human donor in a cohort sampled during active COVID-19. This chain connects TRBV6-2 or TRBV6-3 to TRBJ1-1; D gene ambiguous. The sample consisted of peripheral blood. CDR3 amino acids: CASSYSLRGIEMNTEAFF. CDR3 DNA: TGTGCCAGCAGTTACTCCCTCCGGGGAATTGAGATGAACACTGAAGCTTTCTTT.